The present T cell receptor (beta chain) was sequenced within a study of shared clonotypes between healthy human individuals (TCRdb year 2020). Context from the whole study: A few men and two women, aged 18 to 49 years, made up the cohort. Per donor, three plates each were used for CD4 naive and CD4 memory, two for CD8 naive, and one for CD8 memory. Between about 0.8 and 9 billion PBMCs per donor were obtained by leukapheresis. To increase sequencing depth and limit assay-specific biases, different laboratories used diverse techniques to prepare libraries and sequence TCR repertoires. To estimate repertoire size and how much clonotype sharing occurs between individuals, the study deeply sequenced the blood TCR repertoires of roughly 5 healthy adults.

Donors were healthy HIV-negative adults with no recently reported acute infections or vaccinations. Every donor was a Caucasian adult residing in Nashville, Tennessee, USA. Magnetic negative selection was used to enrich CD4+ T cells, after which naive cells were positively selected on CD45RA and the negative fraction became the memory subset. Blood was obtained by leukapheresis, after which PBMCs were separated by Ficoll-Histopaque density gradient centrifugation and cryopreserved in liquid nitrogen vapor phase. Analytical flow cytometry was used to check the purity and quantity of each magnetically sorted T cell population. Genomic DNA was isolated from every sorted fraction and measured by UV absorbance on a Nanodrop 2000c. Using the deep immunoSEQ assay, multiplex PCR amplified TCR CDR3 regions from genomic DNA. For each cell subset, the extracted genomic DNA was distributed evenly across all wells of several immunoSEQ 96-well plates, and each plate served as one replicate. For sorted subsets, each replicate PCR was loaded with 150 to 250 ng genomic DNA, equivalent to some 31,000 T cell genomes. Purified libraries were measured with a Qubit 3.0 fluorometer, size-checked on a Bioanalyzer 2100, and measured again with the KAPA Library Quantification kit. Every immunoSEQ 96-well plate was sequenced on a dedicated single-read 150-cycle Illumina NextSeq 550 flow cell. As for the authors' bioinformatics: The immunoSEQ output contained only junctional sequences without quality scores, so filtering could not match that applied to full-length reads. Sequences were annotated with PyIR, a Python wrapper for IgBLAST v1.9, using IMGT germline references to assign V/J genes and CDR3. Reads with weak V/J assignments (E-value above 1e-6), missing CDR3, stop codons, out-of-frame junctions, or ambiguous translated residues were removed. V3J clonotypes were defined as sequences sharing the same inferred V gene, J gene, and CDR3 amino acid sequence. The percentage overlap between two repertoires was calculated by dividing the number of shared unique clonotypes by the size of the smaller repertoire. Richness of each repertoire was evaluated using RTK rarefaction, the Chao1 estimator, and Recon v2.1 estimates of unobserved clonotypes. OLGA was used to compute generation probabilities for all TCRbeta clonotypes that the gDNA method yielded from a handful of donors. TCRdb's version of the immuneACCESS table is confined to in-frame rearrangements and falls short of the full clone set. An unresolved V gene accounts for under half of the shortfall where checked; the remainder is of unknown origin. V and J calls and clone size are as listed in that table; D and trimming were resolved from the DNA. The sample includes roughly 2,300,000 clones, with just under 95% observed a single time. In total, the top ten clones hold about 0.36% of the sample.

A note on this clone: Its specific antigen is unknown. No base quality information exists; no much larger clone differs at one position.

The cysteine opens and the phenylalanine closes a CDR3 of 13 amino acids. The only DNA kept is the CDR3, 39 bases in frame from the first base. At the junction V is shortened by 5 bases and J by 5 bases, with 13 bases in between. Based on the germline V gene (reference sequence), the CDR1 and CDR2 sequences are SEHNR and FQNEAQ. What the research found in general, with its limitations: The genetic and exposure-history diversity represented was limited by the small number of donors. Incomplete sequencing was indicated by rarefaction of sorted-subset datasets, despite the large sequencing depth. Larger estimated clonotype richness was generally found for naive subsets than for memory subsets. Higher generation probabilities were observed for clonotypes shared by all four sorted-subset donors than for non-shared clonotypes. Pairwise subsampling led to the expectation that sequencing depth would affect the degree of clonotype sharing among donors. When four donors were compared, the shared fraction of clonotypes was about 5% for naive CD4, about 4% for naive CD8, 2.3% for memory CD4, and roughly 0.4% for memory CD8. Sampling was restricted to blood, and TCR repertoires in tissues likely differ from the TCR repertoires found in blood.

This TCR was recovered from a man younger than 30 in good health. Some clones in this sample may be carry-over from other donors' samples. The chain employs TRBV7-9 and TRBJ2-7; the D segment might be TRBD1 or TRBD2, since each matches 5 bases. The sequencing sample was made of naive CD4+ T cells from PBMCs. The cell subset or site label here, explained by the study, means: CD45RA+ positively selected. The DNA reads as follows: TGTGCCAGCAGCGTAAGTGGGGGTAACGAGCAGTACTTC. This encodes CASSVSGGNEQYF.